What follows are 16 T cell receptor beta chains derived from one specimen sequenced in a study of CD8 T cells in Susac syndrome. Reverse transcription of 0.5 to 1 ug RNA was performed with random hexamers. One entry per CDR3 protein results from TCRdb running MiXCR on the immunoSEQ multiplex PCR reads. The sample consists of approximately 120,000 distinct CDR3 sequences, about 95% of them appearing once. Sequencing was done on a sample of CD4+ T cells from PBMCs. The receptor set was obtained from a human donor in good health.

This rearrangement joins TRBV7-2 to TRBJ2-1; D uncertain. This CDR3 region has 13 residues. Germline V CDR1 and CDR2: SGHTA, FQGNSA. Trimming pared 1 base from V and 12 bases from J, leaving 13 bases between. The CDR3 protein is CASSLGRLQAQFF. CDR3 sequence (DNA): TGTGCCAGCAGCTTAGGACGGCTCCAGGCGCAGTTCTTC. The variable domain in full, with the rest retrieved from reference TRBV7-2 and TRBJ2-1, is GAGVSQSPSNKVTEKGKDVELRCDPISGHTALYWYRQSLGQGLEFLIYFQGNSAPDKSGLPSDRFSAERTGGSVSTLTIQRTQQEDSAVYLCASSLGRLQAQFFGPGTRLTVL.

The rearrangement uses TRBV9 and TRBJ2-5; D is perhaps TRBD1 (6 bases). Germline CDR1 and CDR2: SGDLS and YYNGEE. This CDR3 contains 15 residues. Trimming took 4 bases from V and 5 from J, leaving 18 bases between them. The CDR3 coding sequence is TGTGCCAGCAGCCCGAAGGACAGACAGATCGAGACCCAGTACTTC. It translates to CASSPKDRQIETQYF.

The chain couples TRBV5-6 to TRBJ1-2; D is possibly TRBD1 (6 bases). Germline assignment: CDR1 SGHDT and CDR2 YYEEEE. Trimming removed 1 base from V and 8 bases from J, with 18 bases in between. The CDR3 sequence is 15 residues long. The DNA of the CDR3 is TGTGCCAGCAGCTTGTCTCCGGGGGCCCCCGGAGGCTACACCTTC. Its translation is CASSLSPGAPGGYTF.

The J gene is TRBJ2-2, the V gene TRBV9; possibly TRBD2 for D (6 bases). Per the germline V gene, CDR1 is SGDLS and CDR2 is YYNGEE. CDR3 length: 15 amino acids. Trimming shortened V by 4 bases and J by 6 bases, and 16 bases separated the two germline ends. Here the CDR3 reads CASSPRGSGAGELFF. The CDR3 DNA reads as TGTGCCAGCAGCCCCCGGGGGAGCGGTGCCGGGGAGCTGTTTTTT.

The V gene is TRBV5-5, the J gene TRBJ2-7; 10 bases line up with TRBD2. The CDR3 is made up of 16 amino acids. The germline V gene encodes CDR1 SGHKS and CDR2 YYEKEE (reference sequence). The V and J ends lost 0 bases and 1 base, in that order; junction bases with no gene match: 4. The CDR3 sequence: CASSLGLAGVSYEQYF. The DNA for the CDR3 is TGTGCCAGCAGCTTGGGCCTAGCGGGAGTTTCCTACGAGCAGTACTTC.

The chain recombines TRBV28 with TRBJ2-3; D remains unclear. V lost 8 bases and J lost 2, with 11 bases in between. This CDR3 has 13 residues. Germline lookup yields CDR1 MDHEN and CDR2 SYDVKM. DNA for the CDR3: TGTGCCAGCCGCCGGCAGGCCACAGATACGCAGTATTTT. This encodes CASRRQATDTQYF. Full variable domain (rest looked up from reference TRBV28 and TRBJ2-3): DVKVTQSSRYLVKRTGEKVFLECVQDMDHENMFWYRQDPGLGLRLIYFSYDVKMKEKGDIPEGYSVSREKKERFSLILESASTNQTSMYLCASRRQATDTQYFGPGTRLTVL.

Turning to this clonotype: Relative to the germline gene, one junction end is altered; a read error may explain this. The V call is TRBV2, the J call TRBJ1-3; D gene uncertain. CDR3 length: 13 residues. The germline gives CDR1 SNHLY, CDR2 FYNNEI. The DNA of the CDR3 is TGTGCCAGCAGGCAGGACTCTGAAAACACCATATATTTT. Its translation is CASRQDSENTIYF.

The chain has TRBV12-3 or TRBV12-4 and TRBJ1-5, with TRBD1 as a possible D gene (6 bases). V was shortened by 0 bases and J by 5 bases, with 17 bases between the two germline ends. CDR3 length: 17 amino acids. As DNA, the CDR3 is TGTGCCAGCAGTTTAGCTTGGTTAACAGGGTCTGATCAGCCCCAGCATTTT. Its translation: CASSLAWLTGSDQPQHF.

This rearrangement joins TRBV20-1 to TRBJ2-3, with unresolved D. Germline CDR1 and CDR2: DFQATT and SNEGSKA (reference sequence). The length of the CDR3 is 14 residues. V was trimmed by 5 bases and J by 4 bases, leaving 16 bases between them. Written as DNA, the CDR3 is TGCAGTGCTCCCCTTCCCGCCTCCTCAGATACGCAGTATTTT. The encoded protein is CSAPLPASSDTQYF.

The CDR3 sequence: CASGLVADEQFF. CDR3 nucleotide sequence: TGTGCTAGTGGTTTGGTTGCAGATGAGCAGTTCTTC. This chain joins TRBV12-5 and TRBJ2-1; D is uncertain. Germline values: CDR1 LGHNT, CDR2 FRNRAP. Trimming left V 0 bases short and J 8 bases short, with 5 bases between. The CDR3 spans 12 residues.

J is TRBJ2-1 and V is TRBV9; D is tentatively TRBD1 or TRBD2 (5 bases each). The V and J ends lost 4 bases and 13 bases respectively, with 18 bases between them. CDR3 length: 13 residues. Germline V gene data show CDR1 as SGDLS and CDR2 as YYNGEE. The CDR3 nucleotides are TGTGCCAGCAGCCCTTTCATTGGTGGGGGACAGTTCTTC. Its translation is CASSPFIGGGQFF.

The rearrangement joins TRBV15 to TRBJ2-3, with 7 bases that match TRBD2. Germline CDR1 is LNHNV and CDR2 is YYDKDF (reference sequence). The CDR3 runs 16 residues. With V trimmed by 0 bases and J by 1 base, 4 bases remained unmatched. CDR3 nucleotide sequence: TGTGCCACCAGCAGAGATGCTAGCGGAGGCACAGATACGCAGTATTTT. Translating gives CATSRDASGGTDTQYF.

V is TRBV13 and J is TRBJ1-1, with D unresolved. The germline CDR1 and CDR2 sequences are PRHDT and FYEKMQ (reference sequence). CDR3 length: 13 amino acids. V dropped 0 bases and J dropped 4 bases, with 6 bases sitting between them. DNA for the CDR3: TGTGCCAGCAGCTTAGGCCATCGCACTGAAGCTTTCTTT. As protein: CASSLGHRTEAFF.

The CDR3: CASSLGDSYTDTQYF. The CDR3 DNA reads TGTGCCAGCAGTTTAGGGGACTCTTACACAGATACGCAGTATTTT. The chain is built from TRBV12-3 or TRBV12-4 and TRBJ2-3; D perhaps matches TRBD2 (6 bases). The CDR3 consists of 15 residues. V lost 1 base and J lost 2, with 10 bases in between.

This chain uses TRBV12-3 or TRBV12-4 with TRBJ2-5; D perhaps matches TRBD1 (5 bases). This CDR3 contains 13 residues. V shed 5 bases and J shed 5 bases, with 12 bases lying between them. The CDR3 reads CASSQPGLETQYF. CDR3 DNA sequence: TGTGCCAGCAGTCAACCAGGGTTGGAGACCCAGTACTTC.

This chain joins TRBV28 and TRBJ1-1; D not certain. V gave up 5 bases and J gave up 4 bases, with 8 bases separating them. The CDR3 is 12 amino acids. In germline, CDR1 is MDHEN, CDR2 SYDVKM. CDR3 sequence (DNA): TGTGCCAGCAGTGCACGAATCACTGAAGCTTTCTTT. Protein: CASSARITEAFF.